Reported below is one T cell receptor beta chain. The antigen remains unidentified. This CDR3 has 15 residues. Trimming took 7 bases from V and 0 from J, leaving 13 bases between them. Germline V gene sequence: CDR1 MNHNS, CDR2 SASEGT. Assay: immunoSEQ multiplex PCR; the TCRdb copy retains only in-frame clones and omits some. The sample records some 190,000 clones, about 82% being singletons. The data derive from a study of cytomegalovirus exposure and HLA in healthy donors. General study points: Most sequenced TCRs were rare (though some public TCRs occurred in many donors). The study labeled 150 to 200 TCR beta chains cytomegalovirus-associated.

An approximately 120-subject validation cohort, separate from the approximately 700-subject first cohort, supplied the donors. The sequencing input was PBMCs. The clonotype was recovered from a young woman in good health and CMV-seronegative. The chain employs TRBV6-1 and TRBJ2-1, with D unclear. CDR3 nucleotide sequence: TGTGCCAGCAAACCTCCAACGGGCTCCTACAATGAGCAGTTCTTC. This codes for CASKPPTGSYNEQFF.